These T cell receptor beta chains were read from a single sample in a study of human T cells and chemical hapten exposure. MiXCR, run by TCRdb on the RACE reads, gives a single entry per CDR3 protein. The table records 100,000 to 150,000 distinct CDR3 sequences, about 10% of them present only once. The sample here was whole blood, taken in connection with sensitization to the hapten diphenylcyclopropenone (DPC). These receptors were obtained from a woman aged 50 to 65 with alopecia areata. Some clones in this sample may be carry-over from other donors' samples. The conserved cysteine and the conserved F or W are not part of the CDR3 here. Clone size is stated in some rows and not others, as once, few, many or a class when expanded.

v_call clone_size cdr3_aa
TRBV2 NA ASSHGEGFTGELF
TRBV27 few ASSFQRHPSQPQH
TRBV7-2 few ASSLVGSGTYNEQF
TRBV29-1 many SVDGTSGGASETQY
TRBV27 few ASLKQNEQF
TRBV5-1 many ASKSAGTSSSYNEQF
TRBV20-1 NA SASTSVHNEQF
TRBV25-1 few ASSRDSSSYNEQF
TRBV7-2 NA ASSPGTNQETQY
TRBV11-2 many ASSSRYMGYT
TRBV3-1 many ASSQNRDAF
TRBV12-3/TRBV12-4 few ASSLLGEGYT
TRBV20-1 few SARTQELMNTEAF
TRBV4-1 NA ASSQEGNRDTEAF
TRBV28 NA ASSPTLLLPYEQY
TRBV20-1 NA SAGAGNSPLH
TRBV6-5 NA ASSYSWGQPQH
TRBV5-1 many ASAAGGNTGELF
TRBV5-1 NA ASRSSRDRGDPGANVLT
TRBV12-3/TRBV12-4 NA ASNNRGRAEYGYT
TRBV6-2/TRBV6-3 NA ASSLHGTSGSYEQY
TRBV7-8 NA ASSLGGRTNTEAF
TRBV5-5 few ASRATGNSNQPQH
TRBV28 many ASSELAGAYEQY
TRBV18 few ASSPPMGQGNQPQH
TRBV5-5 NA ASSPLSYSNQPQH
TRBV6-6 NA ASSYGRTEEQF
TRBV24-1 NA ATSYYNEQF
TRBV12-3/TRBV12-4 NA ASSSGVRAISGNTIY
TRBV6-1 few ASSLQGHTDTQY
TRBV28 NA ASSLTGEKLF
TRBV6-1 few ASSEIRAGEQF
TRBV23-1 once ASSQGRDRSSPLH
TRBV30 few AWGREGGEQF
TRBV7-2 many ASSPTGGSTDTQY